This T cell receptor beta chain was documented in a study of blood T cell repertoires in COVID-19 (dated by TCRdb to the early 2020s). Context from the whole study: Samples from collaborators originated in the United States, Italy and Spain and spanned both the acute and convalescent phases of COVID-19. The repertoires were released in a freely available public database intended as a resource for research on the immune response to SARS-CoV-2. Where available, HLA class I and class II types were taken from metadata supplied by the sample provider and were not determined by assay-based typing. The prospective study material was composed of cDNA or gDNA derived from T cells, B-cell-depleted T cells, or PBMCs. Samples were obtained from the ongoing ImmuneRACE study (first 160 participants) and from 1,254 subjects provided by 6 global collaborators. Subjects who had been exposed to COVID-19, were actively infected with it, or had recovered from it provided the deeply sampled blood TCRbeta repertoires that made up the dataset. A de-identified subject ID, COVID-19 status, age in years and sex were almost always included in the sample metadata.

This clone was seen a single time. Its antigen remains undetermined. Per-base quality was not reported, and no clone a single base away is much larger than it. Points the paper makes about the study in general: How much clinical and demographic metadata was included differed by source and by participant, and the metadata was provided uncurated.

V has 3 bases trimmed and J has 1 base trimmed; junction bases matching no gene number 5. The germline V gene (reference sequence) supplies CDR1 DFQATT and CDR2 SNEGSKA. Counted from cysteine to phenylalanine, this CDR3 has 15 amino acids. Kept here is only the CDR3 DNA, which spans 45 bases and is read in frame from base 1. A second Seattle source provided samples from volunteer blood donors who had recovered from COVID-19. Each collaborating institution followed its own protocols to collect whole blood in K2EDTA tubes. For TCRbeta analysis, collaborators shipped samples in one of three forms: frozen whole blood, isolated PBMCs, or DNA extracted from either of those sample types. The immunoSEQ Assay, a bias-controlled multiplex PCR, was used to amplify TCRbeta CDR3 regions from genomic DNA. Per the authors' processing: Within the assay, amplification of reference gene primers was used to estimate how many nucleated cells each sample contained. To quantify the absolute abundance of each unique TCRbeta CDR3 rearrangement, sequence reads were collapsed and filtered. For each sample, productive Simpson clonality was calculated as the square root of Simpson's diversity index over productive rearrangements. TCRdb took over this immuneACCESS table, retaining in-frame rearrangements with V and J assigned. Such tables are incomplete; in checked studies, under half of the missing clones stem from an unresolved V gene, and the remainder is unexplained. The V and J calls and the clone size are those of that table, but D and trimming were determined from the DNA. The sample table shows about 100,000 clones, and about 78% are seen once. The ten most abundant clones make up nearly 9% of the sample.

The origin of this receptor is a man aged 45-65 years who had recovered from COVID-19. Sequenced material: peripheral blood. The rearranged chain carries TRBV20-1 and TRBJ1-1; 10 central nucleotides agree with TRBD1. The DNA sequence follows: TGCAGTGCTAGTAGGACAGGGGGAGGGAACACTGAAGCTTTCTTT. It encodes CSASRTGGGNTEAFF.